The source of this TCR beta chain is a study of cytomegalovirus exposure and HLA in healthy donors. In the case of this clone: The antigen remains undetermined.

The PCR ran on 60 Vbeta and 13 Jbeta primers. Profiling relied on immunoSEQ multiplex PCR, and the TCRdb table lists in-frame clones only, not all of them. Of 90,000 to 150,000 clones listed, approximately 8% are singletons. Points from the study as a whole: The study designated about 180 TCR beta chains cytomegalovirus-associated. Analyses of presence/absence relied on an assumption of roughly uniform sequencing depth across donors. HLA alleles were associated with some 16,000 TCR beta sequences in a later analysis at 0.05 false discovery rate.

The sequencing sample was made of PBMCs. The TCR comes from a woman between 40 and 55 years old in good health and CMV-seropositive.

CDR3 amino acids: CASSLDRATNEKLFF. Written as DNA, the CDR3 is TGTGCCAGCAGCTTGGATCGAGCAACTAATGAAAAACTGTTTTTT. The chain carries TRBV5-4 and TRBJ1-4; D unclear. Trimming removed 0 bases at V and 0 bases at J, with 6 bases between. The germline gives CDR1 SGHNT, CDR2 YYREEE (reference sequence). This CDR3 is built from 15 residues.